The 21 T cell receptor beta chains below all came from one sample that was sequenced in a study of blood T cell repertoires in COVID-19. Assay: immunoSEQ multiplex PCR; the TCRdb copy retains only in-frame clones and omits some. This sample carries 250,000 to 350,000 clones, roughly 90% of them seen once, and the ten largest clones take 15% to 20%. Sequencing was carried out using PBMCs or T cells enriched from blood (not recorded which). The receptors come from a woman aged 25 to 39 who had recovered from COVID-19.

The J gene is TRBJ1-2, the V gene TRBV28, with a weak D call TRBD1 (6 bases). Trimming removed 7 bases at V and 1 base at J, with 10 bases between. CDR3 length: 13 amino acids. Per the germline V gene, CDR1 is MDHEN and CDR2 is SYDVKM. The CDR3 sequence is CASTTDSNYGYTF. The CDR3 DNA reads as TGTGCCAGCACCACGGACAGTAACTATGGCTACACCTTC.

The chain links TRBV4-2 to TRBJ1-2, with D possibly being TRBD1 (5 bases). V shed 1 base and J shed 6 bases, with 12 bases lying between them. The V gene's germline CDR1 is LGHNA and CDR2 YNFKEQ. The CDR3 spans 14 residues. The CDR3 sequence is CASSQGKGPNGYTF. The CDR3 nucleotides read TGTGCCAGCAGCCAAGGGAAGGGGCCGAATGGCTACACCTTC.

CDR3 amino acids: CASRRTGLAALGEQFF. Here the CDR3 DNA reads TGTGCCAGCAGGCGTACGGGACTAGCGGCCCTCGGTGAGCAGTTCTTC. The chain joins TRBV7-8 to TRBJ2-1, with 11 bases identical to TRBD2. Germline V gene lookup returns CDR1 SGHVS and CDR2 FQNEAQ. The CDR3 has 16 amino acids. Losses at the gene ends were 6 bases for V and 9 bases for J; bases not matched to a gene: 13.

The rearrangement joins TRBV21-1 to TRBJ1-5; the table assigns TRBD1, which was not confirmed against the DNA. TRBV21-1 is described as a pseudogene. The CDR3 is 19 residues long. The CDR3 nucleotides are TGTGCCAGCAGCACCCGATTCGACGGGGACAGGGCTAGCAATCAGCCCCAGCATTTT. Translating it yields CASSTRFDGDRASNQPQHF.

V is TRBV29-1 and J is TRBJ2-2, with 7 nucleotides matching TRBD2. Germline CDR1 SQVTM, CDR2 ANQGSEA. Trimming took 6 bases from V and 15 from J; bases not matched to a gene: 10. CDR3 size: 11 residues. CDR3 amino acids: CSVRGVGLMFF. The CDR3 nucleotides read TGCAGCGTCCGGGGGGTGGGATTGATGTTTTTT.

The gene calls are TRBV4-1 and TRBJ1-1; D not certain. Trimming cost V 3 bases and J 0 bases, with 11 bases left between them. This CDR3 comprises 15 residues. Germline V gene lookup returns CDR1 MGHRA and CDR2 YSYEKL. CDR3 in DNA: TGCGCCAGCAGCCAGCCCCCGGGGTTGAACACTGAAGCTTTCTTT. Its translation: CASSQPPGLNTEAFF.

V and J are TRBV7-3 and TRBJ1-2; 7 nucleotides align to TRBD1. This CDR3 is built from 19 residues. The V segment lost 0 bases and the J segment 1 base; nucleotides outside the gene matches: 14. Per the germline V gene, CDR1 is SGHTA and CDR2 is FQGTGA. This chain's CDR3 is CASSLTEAEQGNRNYGYTF. In DNA, the CDR3 is TGTGCCAGCAGCTTAACGGAGGCGGAACAGGGGAACCGTAACTATGGCTACACCTTC.

This chain links TRBV29-1 with TRBJ1-6; tentative D call: TRBD1 (5 bases). V shed 6 bases and J shed 6 bases, with 12 bases lying between them. Germline loops: CDR1 SQVTM, CDR2 ANQGSEA. The CDR3 loop spans 13 amino acids. The CDR3 loop is CSVTALINSPLHF. The CDR3 DNA follows: TGCAGCGTGACAGCGTTAATTAATTCACCCCTCCACTTT. Complete variable domain (other parts from reference TRBV29-1 and TRBJ1-6): SAVISQKPSRDICQRGTSLTIQCQVDSQVTMMFWYRQQPGQSLTLIATANQGSEATYESGFVIDKFPISRPNLTFSTLTVSNMSPEDSSIYLCSVTALINSPLHFGNGTRLTVT.

The chain joins TRBV12-3 or TRBV12-4 to TRBJ2-7; a weak D match, TRBD1 (6 bases). The CDR3 sequence is 12 residues long. Trimming cost V 6 bases and J 1 base, with 7 bases left between them. The CDR3 is CASRDSSYEQYF. The CDR3 region has the DNA TGTGCCAGCAGGGACAGTTCCTACGAGCAGTACTTC.

The rearrangement joins TRBV5-1 to TRBJ1-1; D not certain. The CDR3 is 14 residues long. Germline V lookup: CDR1 SGHRS, CDR2 YFSETQ. The ends were cut back, 0 bases at V and 4 bases at J, with 10 bases in the middle. CDR3 residues: CASSLGESSTEAFF. DNA for the CDR3: TGCGCCAGCAGCTTGGGAGAATCGAGCACTGAAGCTTTCTTT. The full variable domain, its missing parts supplied by reference TRBV5-1 and TRBJ1-1, is KAGVTQTPRYLIKTRGQQVTLSCSPISGHRSVSWYQQTPGQGLQFLFEYFSETQRNKGNFPGRFSGRQFSNSRSEMNVSTLELGDSALYLCASSLGESSTEAFFGQGTRLTVV.

The gene calls are TRBV5-1 and TRBJ1-4; unclear D gene. The CDR3 sequence is 15 residues long. V was pared by 4 bases and J by 0 bases, with 10 bases between. In germline, CDR1 is SGHRS, CDR2 YFSETQ. The CDR3 sequence: CASSISKSTNEKLFF. CDR3 nucleotide sequence: TGCGCCAGCAGCATATCTAAATCAACTAATGAAAAACTGTTTTTT.

The chain carries TRBV6-5 and TRBJ2-3; D is perhaps TRBD2 (5 bases). Germline CDR1 MNHEY, CDR2 SVGAGI. Trimming shortened V by 6 bases and J by 5 bases, and 18 bases separated the two germline ends. CDR3 size: 15 residues. The CDR3 DNA sequence: TGTGCCAGCAGCGCTACAGCGGATCTTGAAGATACGCAGTATTTT. This translates into CASSATADLEDTQYF.

This clone occurred once. The chain joins TRBV27 to TRBJ2-6; TRBD1 matches 9 bases. The V gene end was trimmed by 5 bases and the J gene end by 2 bases; junction bases not matched to a gene: 7. This CDR3 is built from 17 residues. Germline-derived CDR1 and CDR2 are MNHEY and SMNVEV (reference sequence). This CDR3 reads CASSPDRGGTGANVLTF. The CDR3 DNA is TGTGCCAGCAGTCCTGACAGGGGGGGAACTGGGGCCAACGTCCTGACTTTC.

J is TRBJ2-4 and V is TRBV12-3 or TRBV12-4; D perhaps matches TRBD1 (6 bases). Between the trimmed V and J ends, which lost 5 bases and 8 bases, there was a span of 13 bases. The CDR3 loop spans 13 amino acids. CDR3 nucleotide sequence: TGTGCCAGCAGTCCCTCTTCAGGGGACATTCAGTACTTC. Translating gives CASSPSSGDIQYF.

This chain uses TRBV7-8 with TRBJ2-2; 9 bases fit TRBD2. V lost 3 bases to trimming and J lost 6 bases; unmatched junction nucleotides: 5. CDR3 length: 15 residues. The V gene's germline CDR1 is SGHVS and CDR2 FQNEAQ. CDR3 loop: CASSLGGGRAGELFF. In nucleotides, the CDR3 is TGTGCCAGCAGCTTGGGCGGCGGGAGGGCCGGGGAGCTGTTTTTT.

The V call is TRBV7-2, the J call TRBJ2-5; 7 positions agree with TRBD2. Germline CDR1 and CDR2: SGHTA and FQGNSA. The CDR3 is 14 amino acids. The ends lost 0 bases at V and 2 bases at J; junction bases unmatched: 0. CDR3 loop: CASSLAGGQETQYF. The CDR3 nucleotides read TGTGCCAGCAGCTTAGCGGGGGGGCAAGAGACCCAGTACTTC.

This chain joins TRBV7-3 and TRBJ1-1; D unresolved. V was cut by 0 bases and J by 1 base, with 3 bases left in between. This CDR3 region has 13 residues. Per the germline V gene, CDR1 is SGHTA and CDR2 is FQGTGA. CDR3: CASSLTQNTEAFF. The CDR3 coding sequence is TGTGCCAGCAGCTTAACTCAGAACACTGAAGCTTTCTTT.

The CDR3 DNA is TGTGCCAGCAGCTTGGGACTAGCGGTCTACAATGAGCAGTTCTTC. Translation: CASSLGLAVYNEQFF. The chain joins TRBV5-6 to TRBJ2-1; 9 bases fit TRBD2. Per the germline V gene, CDR1 is SGHDT and CDR2 is YYEEEE. Trimming removed 0 bases from V and 3 bases from J; junction bases left unmatched: 1. This CDR3 spans 15 amino acids.

The V call is TRBV18, the J call TRBJ1-3; no clear D. Trimming shortened V by 6 bases and J by 2 bases, and 14 bases separated the two germline ends. This CDR3 contains 15 residues. Per the germline V gene, CDR1 is KGHSH and CDR2 is LQKENI. CDR3: CASSPDGGAGNTIYF. CDR3 sequence (DNA): TGTGCCAGCTCCCCGGATGGCGGAGCTGGAAACACCATATATTTT. Together with reference TRBV18 and TRBJ1-3, the CDR3 gives the full variable domain: NAGVMQNPRHLVRRRGQEARLRCSPMKGHSHVYWYRQLPEEGLKFMVYLQKENIIDESGMPKERFSAEFPKEGPSILRIQQVVRGDSAAYFCASSPDGGAGNTIYFGEGSWLTVV.

V is TRBV18 and J is TRBJ2-7; 12 bases align to TRBD2. Germline V gene lookup returns CDR1 KGHSH and CDR2 LQKENI. V shed 2 bases, J shed 5 bases, and the junction held 7 bases outside the gene matches. The CDR3 totals 16 residues. In DNA form, the CDR3 reads TGTGCCAGCTCACCAGGACTAGCGGGAATAACCCACGAGCAGTACTTC. Translating gives CASSPGLAGITHEQYF.

The CDR3 DNA follows: TGTGCCAGCAGTTACTCGACAGGGTTGAACTATGGCTACACCTTC. Protein sequence: CASSYSTGLNYGYTF. The chain recombines TRBV6-5 with TRBJ1-2; 7 nucleotides line up with TRBD1. This CDR3 spans 15 amino acids. The junction had 3 bases not matched to a gene; V was cut back by 0 bases and J by 2 bases. From germline, CDR1 is MNHEY and CDR2 SVGAGI.